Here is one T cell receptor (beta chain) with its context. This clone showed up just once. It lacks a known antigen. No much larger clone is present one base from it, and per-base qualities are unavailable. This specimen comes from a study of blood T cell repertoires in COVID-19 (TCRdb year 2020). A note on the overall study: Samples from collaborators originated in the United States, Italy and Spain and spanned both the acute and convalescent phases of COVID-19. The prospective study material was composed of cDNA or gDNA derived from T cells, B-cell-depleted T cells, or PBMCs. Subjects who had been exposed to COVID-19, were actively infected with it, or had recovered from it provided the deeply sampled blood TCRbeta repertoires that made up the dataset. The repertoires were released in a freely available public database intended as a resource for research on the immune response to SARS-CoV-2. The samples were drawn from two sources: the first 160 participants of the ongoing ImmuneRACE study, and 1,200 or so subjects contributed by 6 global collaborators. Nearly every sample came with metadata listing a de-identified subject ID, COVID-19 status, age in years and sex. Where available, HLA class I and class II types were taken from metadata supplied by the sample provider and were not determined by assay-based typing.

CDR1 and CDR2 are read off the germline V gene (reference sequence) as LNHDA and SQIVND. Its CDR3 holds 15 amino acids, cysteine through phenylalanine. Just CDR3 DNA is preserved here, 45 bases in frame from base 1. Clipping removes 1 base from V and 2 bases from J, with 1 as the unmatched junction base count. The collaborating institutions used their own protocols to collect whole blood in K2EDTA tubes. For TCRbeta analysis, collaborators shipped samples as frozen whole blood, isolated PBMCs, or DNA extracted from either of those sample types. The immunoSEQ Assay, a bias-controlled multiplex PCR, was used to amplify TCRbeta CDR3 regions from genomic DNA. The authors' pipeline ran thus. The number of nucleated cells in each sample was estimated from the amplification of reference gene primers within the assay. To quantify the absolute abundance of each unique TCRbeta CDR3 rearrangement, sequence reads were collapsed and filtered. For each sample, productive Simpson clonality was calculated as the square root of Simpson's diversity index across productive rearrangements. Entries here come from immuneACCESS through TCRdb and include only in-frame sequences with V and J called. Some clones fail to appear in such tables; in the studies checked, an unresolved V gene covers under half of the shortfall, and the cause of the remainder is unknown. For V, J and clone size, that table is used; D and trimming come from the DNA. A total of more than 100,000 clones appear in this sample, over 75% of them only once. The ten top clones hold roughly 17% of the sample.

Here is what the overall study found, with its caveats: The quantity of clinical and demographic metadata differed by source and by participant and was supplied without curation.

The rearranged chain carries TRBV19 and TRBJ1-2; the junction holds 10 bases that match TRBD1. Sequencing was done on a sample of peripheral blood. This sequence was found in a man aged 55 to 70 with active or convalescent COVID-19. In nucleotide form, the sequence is TGTGCCAGTAGTATAGCGGACAGGGGGAACTATGGCTACACCTTC. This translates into CASSIADRGNYGYTF.